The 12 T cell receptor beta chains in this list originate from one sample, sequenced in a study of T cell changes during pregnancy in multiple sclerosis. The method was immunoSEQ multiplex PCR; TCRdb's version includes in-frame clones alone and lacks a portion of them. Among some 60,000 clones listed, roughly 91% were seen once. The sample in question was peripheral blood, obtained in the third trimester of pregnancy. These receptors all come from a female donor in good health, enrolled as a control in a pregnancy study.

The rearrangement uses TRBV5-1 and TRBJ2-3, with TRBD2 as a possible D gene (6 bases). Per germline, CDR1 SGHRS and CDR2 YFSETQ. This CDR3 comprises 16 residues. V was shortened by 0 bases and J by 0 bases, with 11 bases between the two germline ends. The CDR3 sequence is CASSLEVSGSTDTQYF. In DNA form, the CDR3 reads TGCGCCAGCAGCTTGGAGGTTAGCGGAAGCACAGATACGCAGTATTTT.

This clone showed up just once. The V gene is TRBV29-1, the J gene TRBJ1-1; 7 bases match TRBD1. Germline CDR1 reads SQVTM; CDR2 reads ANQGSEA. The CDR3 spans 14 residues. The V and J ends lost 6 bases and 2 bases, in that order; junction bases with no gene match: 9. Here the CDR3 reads CSVYRGRTNTEAFF. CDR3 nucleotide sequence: TGCAGCGTGTACAGGGGCCGGACTAACACTGAAGCTTTCTTT.

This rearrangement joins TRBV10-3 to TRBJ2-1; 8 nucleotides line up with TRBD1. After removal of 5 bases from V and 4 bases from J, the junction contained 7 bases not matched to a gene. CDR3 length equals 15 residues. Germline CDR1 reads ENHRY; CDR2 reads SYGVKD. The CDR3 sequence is CAISPQGVRYNEQFF. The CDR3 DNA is TGTGCCATCAGTCCACAGGGGGTTAGGTACAATGAGCAGTTCTTC.

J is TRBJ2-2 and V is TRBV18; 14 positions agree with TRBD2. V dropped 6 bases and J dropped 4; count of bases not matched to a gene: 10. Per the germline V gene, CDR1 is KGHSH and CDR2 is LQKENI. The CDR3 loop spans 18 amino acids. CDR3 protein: CASSHGTGTSGGTGELFF. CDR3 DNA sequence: TGTGCCAGCTCCCACGGGACCGGGACTAGCGGGGGCACCGGGGAGCTGTTTTTT.

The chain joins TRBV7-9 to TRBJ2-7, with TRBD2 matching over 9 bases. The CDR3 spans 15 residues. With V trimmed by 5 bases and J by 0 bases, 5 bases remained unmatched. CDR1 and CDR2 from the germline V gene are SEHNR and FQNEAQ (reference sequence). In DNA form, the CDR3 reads TGTGCCAGCAGCGGTCTAGCGGGGCACTCCTACGAGCAGTACTTC. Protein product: CASSGLAGHSYEQYF.

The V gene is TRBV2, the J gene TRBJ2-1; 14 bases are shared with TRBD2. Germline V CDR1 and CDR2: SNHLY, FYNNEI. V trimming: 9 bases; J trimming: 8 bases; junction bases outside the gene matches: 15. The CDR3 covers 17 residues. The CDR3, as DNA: TGTGCCAGAAGACCTAAACCGGGACTAGCGGGAGTAGATGAGCAGTTCTTC. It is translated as CARRPKPGLAGVDEQFF.

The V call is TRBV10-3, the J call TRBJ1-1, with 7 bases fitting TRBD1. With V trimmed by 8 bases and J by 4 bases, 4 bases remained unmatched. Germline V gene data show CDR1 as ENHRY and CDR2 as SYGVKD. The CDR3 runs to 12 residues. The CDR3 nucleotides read TGTGCCATCCGGCCAGGGGGCACTGAAGCTTTCTTT. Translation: CAIRPGGTEAFF.

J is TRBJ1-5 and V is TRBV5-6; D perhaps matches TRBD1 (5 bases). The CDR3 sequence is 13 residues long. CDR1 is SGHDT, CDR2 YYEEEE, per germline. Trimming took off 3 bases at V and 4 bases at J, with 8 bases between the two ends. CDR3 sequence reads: CASSWGVNQPQHF. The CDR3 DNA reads TGTGCCAGCAGCTGGGGGGTAAATCAGCCCCAGCATTTT.

The CDR3 nucleotides are TGTGCCAGCAGCTTTGGGCTTGGTGCTGAGCAGTATTTT. Amino acids: CASSFGLGAEQYF. J is TRBJ2-3 and V is TRBV7-8; D is ambiguous. V lost 3 bases to trimming and J lost 11 bases, with 15 bases between them. Looked up from germline, CDR1 is SGHVS and CDR2 is FQNEAQ. The CDR3 is 13 amino acids.

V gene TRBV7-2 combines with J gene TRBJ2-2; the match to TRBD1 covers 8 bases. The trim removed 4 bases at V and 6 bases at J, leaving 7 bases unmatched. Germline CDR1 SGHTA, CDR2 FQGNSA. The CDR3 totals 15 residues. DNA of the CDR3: TGTGCCAGCAGCTCCATAACGACAGGGGCCGGGGAGCTGTTTTTT. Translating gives CASSSITTGAGELFF. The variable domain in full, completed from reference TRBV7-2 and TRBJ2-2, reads GAGVSQSPSNKVTEKGKDVELRCDPISGHTALYWYRQSLGQGLEFLIYFQGNSAPDKSGLPSDRFSAERTGGSVSTLTIQRTQQEDSAVYLCASSSITTGAGELFFGEGSRLTVL.

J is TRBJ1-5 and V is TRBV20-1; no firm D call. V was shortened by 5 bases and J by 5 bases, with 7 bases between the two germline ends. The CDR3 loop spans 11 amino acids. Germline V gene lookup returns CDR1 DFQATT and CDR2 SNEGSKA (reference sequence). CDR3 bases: TGCAGTGCTCAAGCTCATCAGCCCCAGCATTTT. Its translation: CSAQAHQPQHF.

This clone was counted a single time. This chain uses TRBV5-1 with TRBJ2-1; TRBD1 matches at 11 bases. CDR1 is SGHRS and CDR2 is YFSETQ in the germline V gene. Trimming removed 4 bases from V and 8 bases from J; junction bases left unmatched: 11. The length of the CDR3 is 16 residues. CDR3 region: CASSQSGTGGIDEQFF. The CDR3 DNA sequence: TGCGCCAGCAGCCAATCCGGGACAGGGGGTATCGATGAGCAGTTCTTC.